This is a list of T cell receptor beta chains from one sample in a study of blood T cell repertoires in COVID-19. Here immunoSEQ multiplex PCR was the method, and the copy in TCRdb shows in-frame clones only, minus some. The sample lists some 80,000 clones; around 84% were seen once. Material: peripheral blood. These receptors all stem from a middle-aged man with acute or convalescent COVID-19. Both conserved end residues are part of each CDR3. Fields, in order: V gene, J gene, clone size, D gene, CDR3 protein, CDR3 DNA. A D gene is named only where the DNA matches it firmly. The size of a clone is reported for some rows only, either as once, few or many, or as a class for expanded clones.

V: TRBV4-3
J: TRBJ2-3
size: -
D: -
CDR3: CASSHTDRYTDTQYF
DNA: TGCGCCAGCAGCCACACTGACAGGTACACAGATACGCAGTATTTT

V: TRBV6-5
J: TRBJ1-4
size: -
D: TRBD1
CDR3: CASRYYGTGEEKLFF
DNA: TGTGCCAGCCGATATTACGGGACAGGGGAGGAAAAACTGTTTTTT

V: TRBV10-2
J: TRBJ2-4
size: -
D: TRBD2
CDR3: CASKLAGVGNIQYF
DNA: TGCGCCAGCAAACTAGCGGGAGTGGGAAACATTCAGTACTTC

V: TRBV28
J: TRBJ2-1
size: -
D: TRBD2
CDR3: CASSSGGAHNEQFF
DNA: TGTGCCAGCAGTTCCGGGGGGGCCCACAATGAGCAGTTCTTC

V: TRBV6-6
J: TRBJ2-7
size: -
D: TRBD2
CDR3: CASQGLAAYEQYF
DNA: TGTGCCAGCCAGGGACTAGCGGCCTACGAGCAGTACTTC

V: TRBV7-9
J: TRBJ2-7
size: -
D: TRBD1
CDR3: CASSPGQGYEQYF
DNA: TGTGCCAGCAGCCCCGGACAGGGCTACGAGCAGTACTTC

V: TRBV11-3
J: TRBJ1-2
size: -
D: -
CDR3: CASSSRGGYGFDYGYTF
DNA: TGTGCCAGCAGCTCCCGGGGGGGGTATGGTTTCGACTATGGCTACACCTTC

V: TRBV4-1
J: TRBJ2-5
size: -
D: TRBD2
CDR3: CASSQPFPGTSTRETQYF
DNA: TGCGCCAGCAGCCAACCCTTCCCCGGGACTAGTACCCGCGAGACCCAGTACTTC

V: TRBV7-7
J: TRBJ2-1
size: few
D: TRBD1
CDR3: CASSPTTGAAYNEQFF
DNA: TGTGCCAGCAGCCCAACGACAGGGGCGGCCTACAATGAGCAGTTCTTC

V: TRBV7-2
J: TRBJ2-2
size: -
D: TRBD2
CDR3: CASSLRFSGGNTGELFF
DNA: TGTGCCAGCAGCTTAAGATTTAGCGGGGGGAACACCGGGGAGCTGTTTTTT

V: TRBV6-5
J: TRBJ1-1
size: -
D: -
CDR3: CASSYSSNGAYTEAFF
DNA: TGTGCCAGCAGTTACTCGAGTAATGGGGCCTACACTGAAGCTTTCTTT

V: TRBV6-2/TRBV6-3
J: TRBJ1-4
size: -
D: -
CDR3: CASSPTGIENEKLFF
DNA: TGTGCCAGCAGTCCAACGGGGATAGAGAATGAAAAACTGTTTTTT